This passage covers 9 T cell receptor beta chains from one sample sequenced in a study of beta chain features in type 1 diabetes. Expressed TCRB transcripts were sequenced after all isolated RNA was converted to cDNA. Libraries were prepared by immunoSEQ multiplex PCR; TCRdb keeps only in-frame clonotypes and omits some of them. Among a few hundred thousand clones listed, approximately 15% were seen once. The sequenced sample consisted of naive CD4+ T cells from blood. The receptors were gathered from a man aged 25 to 40 in good health.

This clone was picked up a small number of times. This chain links TRBV30 with TRBJ1-3; unclear D gene. V lost 5 bases, J lost 8 bases, and 16 bases lay in between. This CDR3 has 13 amino acids. Germline V lookup: CDR1 GTSNPN, CDR2 SVGIG (reference sequence). The CDR3 bases are TGTGCCTGGGTAGTCCGGGCCGGAGACACCATATATTTT. This gives the protein CAWVVRAGDTIYF.

This clone occurred a few times. The chain links TRBV7-2 to TRBJ1-3, with TRBD1 as a possible D gene (5 bases). The germline gives CDR1 SGHTA, CDR2 FQGNSA. This CDR3 comprises 15 residues. Trimming removed 5 bases from V and 4 bases from J, with 15 bases in between. The DNA for the CDR3 is TGTGCCAGCAGCCTAGAGGGACTGAGGGGAAACACCATATATTTT. Translating it yields CASSLEGLRGNTIYF.

This clone was seen a handful of times. The chain carries TRBV7-2 and TRBJ2-1; 9 bases are shared with TRBD1. V trimming: 3 bases; J trimming: 4 bases; junction bases outside the gene matches: 4. CDR3 size: 15 residues. Germline V lookup: CDR1 SGHTA, CDR2 FQGNSA. CDR3 amino acids: CASSFGDRVYNEQFF. CDR3 bases: TGTGCCAGCAGCTTCGGGGACAGGGTTTACAATGAGCAGTTCTTC.

This chain connects TRBV10-3 to TRBJ1-3; D gene unclear. The CDR3 covers 13 residues. The V gene lost 11 bases and the J gene lost 0 bases, with 11 bases spanning the gap. The germline CDR1 and CDR2 sequences are ENHRY and SYGVKD. The CDR3 DNA sequence: TGTGCCCTCGGGGAGGGCTCTGGAAACACCATATATTTT. It specifies CALGEGSGNTIYF.

The J gene is TRBJ2-7, the V gene TRBV6-1, with TRBD1 identical over 9 bases. The CDR3 runs to 15 residues. V was pared by 3 bases and J by 4 bases, with 7 bases of the junction left unmatched. CDR1 is MNHNS and CDR2 is SASEGT in the germline V gene. CDR3 in DNA: TGTGCCAGCAGTGAGGCCGGGACAGGGCTTTACGAGCAGTACTTC. Translating gives CASSEAGTGLYEQYF.

This clone has more than one count but fewer than ten. V is TRBV12-5 and J is TRBJ2-1; TRBD2 matches 11 bases. J gave up 9 bases and V 0 bases, and 7 bases lay outside the gene matches. The CDR3 contains 16 residues. Germline assignment: CDR1 LGHNT and CDR2 FRNRAP. In DNA, the CDR3 is TGTGCTAGTGGTTTGGTACGGGCTAGCGGGAGGACTGAGCAGTTCTTC. Its translation is CASGLVRASGRTEQFF.

V gene TRBV28 combines with J gene TRBJ1-2; the D gene is possibly TRBD1 (6 bases). V gave up 6 bases and J gave up 4 bases, with 18 bases separating them. The germline CDR1 and CDR2 sequences are MDHEN and SYDVKM. CDR3 length equals 15 residues. This CDR3 is CASSFRTGSRYGYTF. The CDR3 DNA follows: TGTGCCAGCAGCTTTCGTACAGGGTCCCGCTATGGCTACACCTTC.

There are a few counts of this clone. This rearrangement joins TRBV12-5 to TRBJ2-5; TRBD1 aligns across 9 bases. Germline CDR1 and CDR2: LGHNT and FRNRAP. V lost 4 bases and J lost 1; bases outside the gene matches: 1. The CDR3 loop spans 14 amino acids. CDR3 nucleotides: TGTGCTAGTGGTTCGACAGGGGGCCAAGAGACCCAGTACTTC. This codes for CASGSTGGQETQYF.

This clone was counted between two and nine times. The chain is built from TRBV18 and TRBJ2-7; TRBD1 aligns across 7 bases. Germline assignment: CDR1 KGHSH and CDR2 LQKENI. The J segment lost 0 bases and the V segment lost 4 bases, leaving 3 bases of the junction unmatched. There are 14 residues in the CDR3. The CDR3 region has the DNA TGTGCCAGCTCACAGGGGGCCAGCTCCTACGAGCAGTACGTC. It encodes CASSQGASSYEQYV.